This TCR beta chain was sequenced for a study of blood T cell repertoires in COVID-19. Authors' analysis steps: Reference gene primer amplification gave estimated nucleated cell counts. Repertoires were generated with immunoSEQ multiplex PCR, while TCRdb's copy carries only in-frame clones and drops some. Clonal size and the V and J genes are those of that table, whereas D and trimming came from the DNA. The sample records 300,000 to 450,000 clones, over 75% being singletons. V lost 0 bases to trimming and J lost 8 bases; unmatched junction nucleotides: 12. CDR3 length: 16 amino acids. Germline V gives CDR1 SGHKS, CDR2 YYEKEE (reference sequence). All recovered Cohort 3 donors got two negative PCRs, got clearance, or saw symptom resolution.

The gene calls are TRBV5-5 and TRBJ1-2, with 8 bases aligning to TRBD1. The origin of this receptor is a man aged 25-45 years who had recovered from COVID-19. Specimen: PBMCs or T cells enriched from blood (not recorded which). The CDR3 DNA sequence: TGTGCCAGCAGCTTGGAGGCAGGCAGGGGGCTTGGCGGCTACACCTTC. Amino acid sequence: CASSLEAGRGLGGYTF.